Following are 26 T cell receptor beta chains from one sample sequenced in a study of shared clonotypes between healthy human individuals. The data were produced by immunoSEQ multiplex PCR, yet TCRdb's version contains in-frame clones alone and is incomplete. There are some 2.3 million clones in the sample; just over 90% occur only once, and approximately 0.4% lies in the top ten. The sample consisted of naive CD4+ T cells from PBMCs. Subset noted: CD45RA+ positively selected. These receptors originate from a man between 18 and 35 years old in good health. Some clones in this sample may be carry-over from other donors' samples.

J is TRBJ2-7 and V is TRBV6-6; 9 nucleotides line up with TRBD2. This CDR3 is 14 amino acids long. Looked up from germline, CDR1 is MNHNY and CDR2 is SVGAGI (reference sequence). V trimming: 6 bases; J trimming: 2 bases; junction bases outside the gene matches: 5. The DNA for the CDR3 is TGTGCCAGCAGGCCTAGCGGGACGACCTACGAGCAGTACTTC. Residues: CASRPSGTTYEQYF.

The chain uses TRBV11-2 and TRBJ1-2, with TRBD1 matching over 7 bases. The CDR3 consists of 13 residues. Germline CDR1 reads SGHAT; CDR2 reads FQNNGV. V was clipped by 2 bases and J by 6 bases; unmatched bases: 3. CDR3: CASSLPDRDGYTF. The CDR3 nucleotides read TGTGCCAGCAGCTTACCCGACAGGGATGGCTACACCTTC.

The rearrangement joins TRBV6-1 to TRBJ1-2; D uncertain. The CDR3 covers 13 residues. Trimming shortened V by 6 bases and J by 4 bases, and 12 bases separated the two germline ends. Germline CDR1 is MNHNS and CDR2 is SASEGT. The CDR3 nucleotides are TGTGCCAGCAGGCCGACGTTAAGCTATGGCTACACCTTC. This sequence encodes CASRPTLSYGYTF.

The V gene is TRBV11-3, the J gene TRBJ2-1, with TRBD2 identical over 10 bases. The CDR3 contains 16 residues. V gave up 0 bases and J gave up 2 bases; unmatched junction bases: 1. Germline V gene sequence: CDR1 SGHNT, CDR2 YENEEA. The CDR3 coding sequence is TGTGCCAGCAGCTTAGAAGGGACTAGCGCCTACAATGAGCAGTTCTTC. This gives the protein CASSLEGTSAYNEQFF.

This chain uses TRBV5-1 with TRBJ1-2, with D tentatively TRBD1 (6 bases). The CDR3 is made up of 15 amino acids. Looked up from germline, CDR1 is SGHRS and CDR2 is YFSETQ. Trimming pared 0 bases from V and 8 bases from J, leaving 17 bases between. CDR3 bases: TGCGCCAGCAGCTTGGAGGGGGGCTCCACCTCCGGCTACACCTTC. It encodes CASSLEGGSTSGYTF.

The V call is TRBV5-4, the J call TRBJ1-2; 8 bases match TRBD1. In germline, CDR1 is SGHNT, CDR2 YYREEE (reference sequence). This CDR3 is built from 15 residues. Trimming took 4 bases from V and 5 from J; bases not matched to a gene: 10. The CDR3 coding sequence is TGTGCCAGCAGCCAGGGAAGGACAGGGTTTTATGGCTACACCTTC. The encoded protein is CASSQGRTGFYGYTF.

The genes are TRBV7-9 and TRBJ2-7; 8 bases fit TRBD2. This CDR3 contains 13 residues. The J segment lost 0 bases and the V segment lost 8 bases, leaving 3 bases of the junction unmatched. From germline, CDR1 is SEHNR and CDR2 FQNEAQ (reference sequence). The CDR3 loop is CASREGSSYEQYF. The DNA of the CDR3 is TGTGCCAGCCGGGAGGGGTCCTCCTACGAGCAGTACTTC.

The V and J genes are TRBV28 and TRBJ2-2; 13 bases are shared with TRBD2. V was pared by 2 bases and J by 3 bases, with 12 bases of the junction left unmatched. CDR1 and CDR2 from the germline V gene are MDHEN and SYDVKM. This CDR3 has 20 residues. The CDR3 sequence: CASSLTGTSGIWIDTGELFF. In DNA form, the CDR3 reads TGTGCCAGCAGTTTAACCGGGACTAGCGGGATTTGGATTGACACCGGGGAGCTGTTTTTT.

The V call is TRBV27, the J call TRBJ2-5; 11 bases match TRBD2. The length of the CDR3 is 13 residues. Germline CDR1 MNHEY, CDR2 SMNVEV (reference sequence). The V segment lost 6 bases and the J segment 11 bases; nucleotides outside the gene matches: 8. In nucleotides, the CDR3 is TGTGCCAGCAGGACTAGCGGGACGGGGGAGCAGTACTTC. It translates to CASRTSGTGEQYF.

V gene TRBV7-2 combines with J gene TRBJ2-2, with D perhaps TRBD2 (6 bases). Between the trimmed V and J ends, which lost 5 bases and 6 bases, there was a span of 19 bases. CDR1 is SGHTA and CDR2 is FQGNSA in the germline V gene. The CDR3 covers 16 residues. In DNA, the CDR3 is TGTGCCAGCAGCCCCCGAATGAGAGCGGGTTCCGGGGAGCTGTTTTTT. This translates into CASSPRMRAGSGELFF.

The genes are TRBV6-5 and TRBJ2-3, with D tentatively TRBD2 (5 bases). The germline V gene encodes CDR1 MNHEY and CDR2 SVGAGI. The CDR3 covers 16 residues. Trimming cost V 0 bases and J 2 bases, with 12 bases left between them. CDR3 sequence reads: CASSYSPPGTTDTQYF. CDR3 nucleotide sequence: TGTGCCAGCAGTTACTCGCCTCCGGGAACCACAGATACGCAGTATTTT.

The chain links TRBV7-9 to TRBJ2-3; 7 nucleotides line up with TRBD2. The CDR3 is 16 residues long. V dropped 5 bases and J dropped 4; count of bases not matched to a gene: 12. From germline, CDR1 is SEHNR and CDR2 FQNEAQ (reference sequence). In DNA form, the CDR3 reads TGTGCCAGCAGCCGGTTCTCCGGGACTACGGCAGATACGCAGTATTTT. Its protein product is CASSRFSGTTADTQYF.

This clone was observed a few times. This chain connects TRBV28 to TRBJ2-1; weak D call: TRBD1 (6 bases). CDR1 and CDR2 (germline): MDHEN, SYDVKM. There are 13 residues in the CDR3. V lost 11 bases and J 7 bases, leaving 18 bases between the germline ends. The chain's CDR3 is CASNRDISNEQFF. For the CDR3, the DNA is TGTGCCTCCAACCGGGACATTTCGAATGAGCAGTTCTTC.

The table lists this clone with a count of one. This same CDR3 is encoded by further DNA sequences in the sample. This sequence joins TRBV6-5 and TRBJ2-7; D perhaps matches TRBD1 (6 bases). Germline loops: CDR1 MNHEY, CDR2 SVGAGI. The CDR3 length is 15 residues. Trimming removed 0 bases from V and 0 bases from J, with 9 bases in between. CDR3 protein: CASSYSGASSYEQYF. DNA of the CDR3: TGTGCCAGCAGTTACTCGGGGGCTAGCTCCTACGAGCAGTACTTC.

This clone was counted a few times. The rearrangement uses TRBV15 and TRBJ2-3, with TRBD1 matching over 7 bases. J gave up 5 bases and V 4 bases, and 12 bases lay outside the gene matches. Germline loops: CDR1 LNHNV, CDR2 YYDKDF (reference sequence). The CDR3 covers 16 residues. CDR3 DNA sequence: TGTGCCACCAGCAAGGAACAGGGGTTATCTGGAGATACGCAGTATTTT. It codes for CATSKEQGLSGDTQYF.

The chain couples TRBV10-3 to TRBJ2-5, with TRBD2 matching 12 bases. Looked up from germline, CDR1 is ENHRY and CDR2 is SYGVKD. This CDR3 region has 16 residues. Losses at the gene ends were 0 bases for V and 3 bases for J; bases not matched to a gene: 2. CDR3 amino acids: CAISESRTSGEETQYF. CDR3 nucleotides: TGTGCCATCAGTGAGTCGAGGACTAGCGGGGAAGAGACCCAGTACTTC.

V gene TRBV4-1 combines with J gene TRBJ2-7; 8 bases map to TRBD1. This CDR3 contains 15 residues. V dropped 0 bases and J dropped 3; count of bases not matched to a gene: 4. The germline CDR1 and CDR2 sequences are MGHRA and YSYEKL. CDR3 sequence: CASSQDQGASYEQYF. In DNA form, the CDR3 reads TGCGCCAGCAGCCAAGACCAGGGGGCTAGCTACGAGCAGTACTTC.

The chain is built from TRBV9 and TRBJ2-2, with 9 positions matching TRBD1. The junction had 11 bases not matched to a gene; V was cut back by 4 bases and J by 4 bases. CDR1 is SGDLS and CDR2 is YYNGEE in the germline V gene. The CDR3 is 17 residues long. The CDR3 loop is CASSRVPGQGATGELFF. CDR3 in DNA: TGTGCCAGCAGCCGAGTCCCGGGACAGGGAGCCACCGGGGAGCTGTTTTTT. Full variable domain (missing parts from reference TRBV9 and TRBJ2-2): DSGVTQTPKHLITATGQRVTLRCSPRSGDLSVYWYQQSLDQGLQFLIQYYNGEERAKGNILERFSAQQFPDLHSELNLSSLELGDSALYFCASSRVPGQGATGELFFGEGSRLTVL.

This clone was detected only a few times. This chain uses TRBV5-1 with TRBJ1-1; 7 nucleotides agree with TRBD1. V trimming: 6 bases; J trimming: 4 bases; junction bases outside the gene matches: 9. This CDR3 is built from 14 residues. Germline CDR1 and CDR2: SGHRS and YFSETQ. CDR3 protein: CASTSGQPATEAFF. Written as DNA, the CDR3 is TGCGCCAGCACCTCGGGACAGCCAGCCACTGAAGCTTTCTTT.

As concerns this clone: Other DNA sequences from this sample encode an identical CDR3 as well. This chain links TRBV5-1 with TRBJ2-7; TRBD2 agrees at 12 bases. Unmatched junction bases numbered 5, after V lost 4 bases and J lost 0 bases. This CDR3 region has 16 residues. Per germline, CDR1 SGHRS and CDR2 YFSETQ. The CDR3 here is CASSALAGGSSYEQYF. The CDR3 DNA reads TGCGCCAGCAGCGCGCTAGCGGGAGGGAGCTCCTACGAGCAGTACTTC.

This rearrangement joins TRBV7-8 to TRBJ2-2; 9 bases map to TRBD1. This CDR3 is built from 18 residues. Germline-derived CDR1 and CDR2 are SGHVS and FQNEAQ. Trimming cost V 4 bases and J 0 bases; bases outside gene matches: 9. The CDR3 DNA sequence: TGTGCCAGCAGCTCGAGGGAGGACAGGGGCGCGAACACCGGGGAGCTGTTTTTT. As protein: CASSSREDRGANTGELFF.

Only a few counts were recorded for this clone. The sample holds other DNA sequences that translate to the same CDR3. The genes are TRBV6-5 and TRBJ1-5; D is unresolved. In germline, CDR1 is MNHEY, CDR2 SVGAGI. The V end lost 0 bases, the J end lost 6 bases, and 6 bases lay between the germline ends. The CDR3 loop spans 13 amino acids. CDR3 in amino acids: CASSYSRSQPQHF. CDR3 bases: TGTGCCAGCAGTTACTCTAGGAGTCAGCCCCAGCATTTT.

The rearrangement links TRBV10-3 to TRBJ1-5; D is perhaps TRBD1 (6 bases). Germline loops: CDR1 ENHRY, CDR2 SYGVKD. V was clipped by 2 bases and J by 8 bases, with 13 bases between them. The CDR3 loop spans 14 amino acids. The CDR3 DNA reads TGTGCCATCAGTGAGAGACGGCCAGGGGAGCCCCAGCATTTT. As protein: CAISERRPGEPQHF.

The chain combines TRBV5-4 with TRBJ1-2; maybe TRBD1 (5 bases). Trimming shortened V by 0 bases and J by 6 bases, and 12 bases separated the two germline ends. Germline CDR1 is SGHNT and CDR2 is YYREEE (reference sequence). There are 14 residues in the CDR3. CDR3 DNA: TGTGCCAGCAGCTTGGGGGCTGGGACGGATGGCTACACCTTC. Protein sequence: CASSLGAGTDGYTF.

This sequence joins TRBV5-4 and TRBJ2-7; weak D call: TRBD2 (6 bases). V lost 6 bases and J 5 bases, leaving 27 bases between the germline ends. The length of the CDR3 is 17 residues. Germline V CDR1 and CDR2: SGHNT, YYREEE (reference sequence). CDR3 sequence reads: CASTRSPAGSLQDEQYF. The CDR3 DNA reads TGTGCCAGCACCCGGTCCCCCGCGGGGTCCCTCCAGGACGAGCAGTACTTC.

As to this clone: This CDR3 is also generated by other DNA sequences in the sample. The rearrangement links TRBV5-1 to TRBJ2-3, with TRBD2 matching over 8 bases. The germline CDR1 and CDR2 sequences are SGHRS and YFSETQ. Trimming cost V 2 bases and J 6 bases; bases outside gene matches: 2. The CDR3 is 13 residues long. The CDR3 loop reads CASSLAGVDTQYF. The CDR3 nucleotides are TGCGCCAGCAGCTTAGCGGGAGTGGATACGCAGTATTTT.